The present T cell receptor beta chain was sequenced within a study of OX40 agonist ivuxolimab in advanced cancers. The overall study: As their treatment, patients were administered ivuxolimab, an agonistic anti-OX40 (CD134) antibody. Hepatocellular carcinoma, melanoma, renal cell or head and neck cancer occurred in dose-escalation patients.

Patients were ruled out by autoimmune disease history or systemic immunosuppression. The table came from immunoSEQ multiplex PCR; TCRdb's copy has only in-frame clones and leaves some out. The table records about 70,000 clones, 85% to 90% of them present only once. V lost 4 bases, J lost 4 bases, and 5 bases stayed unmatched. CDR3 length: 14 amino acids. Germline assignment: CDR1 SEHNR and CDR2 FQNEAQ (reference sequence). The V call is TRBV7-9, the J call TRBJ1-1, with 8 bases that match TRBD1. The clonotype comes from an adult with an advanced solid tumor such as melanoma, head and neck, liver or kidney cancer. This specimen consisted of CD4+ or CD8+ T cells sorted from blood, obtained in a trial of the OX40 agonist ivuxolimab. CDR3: CASSSQGAGTEAFF. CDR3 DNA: TGTGCCAGCAGCTCCCAGGGGGCTGGCACTGAAGCTTTCTTT.